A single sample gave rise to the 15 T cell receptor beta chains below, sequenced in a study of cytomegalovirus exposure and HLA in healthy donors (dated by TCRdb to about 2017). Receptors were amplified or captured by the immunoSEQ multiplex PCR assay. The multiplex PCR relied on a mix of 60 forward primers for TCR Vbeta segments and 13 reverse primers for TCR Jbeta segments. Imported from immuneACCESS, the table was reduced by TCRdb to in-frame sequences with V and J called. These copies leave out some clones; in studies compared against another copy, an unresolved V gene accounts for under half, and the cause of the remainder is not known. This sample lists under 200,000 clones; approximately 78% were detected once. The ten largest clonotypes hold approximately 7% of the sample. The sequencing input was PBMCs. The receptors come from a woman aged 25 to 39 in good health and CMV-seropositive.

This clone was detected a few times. The CDR3 DNA sequence: TGTGCCAGCAGACTTTGGACAGCCGAGCAGTACTTC. Its translation is CASRLWTAEQYF. J is TRBJ2-7 and V is TRBV2, with a weak D call TRBD1 (6 bases). The CDR3 is made up of 12 amino acids. The ends were cut back, 6 bases at V and 6 bases at J, with 12 bases in the middle. The germline V gene has CDR1 SNHLY and CDR2 FYNNEI.

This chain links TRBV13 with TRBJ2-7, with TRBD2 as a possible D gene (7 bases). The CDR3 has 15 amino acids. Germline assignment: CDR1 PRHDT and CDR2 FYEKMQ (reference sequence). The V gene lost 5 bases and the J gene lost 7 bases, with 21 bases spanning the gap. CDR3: CASSPGGGGSKEQYF. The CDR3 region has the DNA TGTGCCAGCAGCCCCGGAGGCGGGGGCTCAAAAGAGCAGTACTTC.

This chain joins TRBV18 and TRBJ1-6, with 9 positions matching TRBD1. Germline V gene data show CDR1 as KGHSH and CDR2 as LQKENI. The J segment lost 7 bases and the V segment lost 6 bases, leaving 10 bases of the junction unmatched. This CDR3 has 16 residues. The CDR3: CASSQPTGGFNSPLHF. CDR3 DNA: TGTGCCAGCTCGCAGCCGACAGGGGGATTCAATTCACCCCTCCACTTT.

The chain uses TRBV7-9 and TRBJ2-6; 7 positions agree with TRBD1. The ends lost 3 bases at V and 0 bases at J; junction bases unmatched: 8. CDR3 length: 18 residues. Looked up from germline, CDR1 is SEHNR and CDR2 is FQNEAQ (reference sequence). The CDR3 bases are TGTGCCAGCAGCTTCGAACAGGGACAGAGCTCTGGGGCCAACGTCCTGACTTTC. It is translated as CASSFEQGQSSGANVLTF.

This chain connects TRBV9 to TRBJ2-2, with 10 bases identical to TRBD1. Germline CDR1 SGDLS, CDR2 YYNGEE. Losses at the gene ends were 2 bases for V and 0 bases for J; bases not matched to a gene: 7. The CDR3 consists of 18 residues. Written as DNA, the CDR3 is TGTGCCAGCAGCGTCCGGGACAGGGGTTCTACGAACACCGGGGAGCTGTTTTTT. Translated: CASSVRDRGSTNTGELFF.

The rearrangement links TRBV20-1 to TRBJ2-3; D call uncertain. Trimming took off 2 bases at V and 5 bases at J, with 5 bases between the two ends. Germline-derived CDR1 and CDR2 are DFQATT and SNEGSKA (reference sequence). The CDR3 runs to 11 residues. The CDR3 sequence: CSARIRDTQYF. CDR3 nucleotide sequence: TGCAGTGCTAGAATTAGAGATACGCAGTATTTT.

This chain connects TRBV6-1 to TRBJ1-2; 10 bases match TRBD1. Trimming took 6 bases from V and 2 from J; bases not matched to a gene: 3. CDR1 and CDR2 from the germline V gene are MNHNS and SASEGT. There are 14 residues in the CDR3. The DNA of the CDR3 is TGTGCCAGCAGGTGGGGACAGGGGAACTATGGCTACACCTTC. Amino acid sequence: CASRWGQGNYGYTF.

CDR3 sequence reads: CASSLVLAGGPYDYNEQFF. The CDR3 DNA reads TGTGCCAGCAGCTTAGTACTAGCGGGGGGACCTTATGACTACAATGAGCAGTTCTTC. The chain links TRBV7-8 to TRBJ2-1; TRBD2 aligns across 12 bases. The CDR3 totals 19 residues. V lost 1 base and J lost 3; bases outside the gene matches: 10. Germline V gene lookup returns CDR1 SGHVS and CDR2 FQNEAQ.

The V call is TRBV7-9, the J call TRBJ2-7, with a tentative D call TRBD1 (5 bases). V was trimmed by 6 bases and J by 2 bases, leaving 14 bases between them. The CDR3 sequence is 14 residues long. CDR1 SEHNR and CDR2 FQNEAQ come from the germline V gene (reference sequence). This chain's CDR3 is CASSLQGDTYEQYF. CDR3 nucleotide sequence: TGTGCCAGCAGTCTTCAGGGTGATACCTACGAGCAGTACTTC.

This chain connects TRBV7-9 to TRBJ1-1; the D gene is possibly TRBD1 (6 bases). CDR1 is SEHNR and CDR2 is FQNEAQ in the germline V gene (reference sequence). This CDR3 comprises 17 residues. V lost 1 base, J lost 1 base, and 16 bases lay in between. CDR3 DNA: TGTGCCAGCAGCTTAGACAGGGTTACCCGGCGGAACACTGAAGCTTTCTTT. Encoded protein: CASSLDRVTRRNTEAFF.

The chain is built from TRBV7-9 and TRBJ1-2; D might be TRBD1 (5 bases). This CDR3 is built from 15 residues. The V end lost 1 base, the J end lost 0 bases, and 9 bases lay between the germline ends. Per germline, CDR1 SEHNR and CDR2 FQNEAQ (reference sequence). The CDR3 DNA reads TGTGCCAGCAGCTTAGGACAGCAACCTAACTATGGCTACACCTTC. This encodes CASSLGQQPNYGYTF.

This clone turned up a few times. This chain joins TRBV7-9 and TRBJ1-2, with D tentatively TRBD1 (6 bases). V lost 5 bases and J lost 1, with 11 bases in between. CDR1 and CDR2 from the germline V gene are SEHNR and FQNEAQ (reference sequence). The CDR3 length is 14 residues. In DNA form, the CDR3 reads TGTGCCAGCAGCGGGAACAGGGTTAACTATGGCTACACCTTC. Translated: CASSGNRVNYGYTF.

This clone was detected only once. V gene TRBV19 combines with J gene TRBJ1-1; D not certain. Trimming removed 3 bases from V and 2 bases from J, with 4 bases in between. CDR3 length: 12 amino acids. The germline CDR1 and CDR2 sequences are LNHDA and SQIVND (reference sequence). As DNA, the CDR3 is TGTGCCAGTAGTATCGTTAACACTGAAGCTTTCTTT. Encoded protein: CASSIVNTEAFF.

This CDR3 reads CASSWTRLAGGGEQFF. As DNA, the CDR3 is TGCGCCAGCAGCTGGACCCGACTAGCGGGGGGAGGTGAGCAGTTCTTC. The chain employs TRBV5-1 and TRBJ2-1; 13 bases are a match to TRBD2. This CDR3 comprises 16 residues. V lost 3 bases to trimming and J lost 9 bases; unmatched junction nucleotides: 9. CDR1 and CDR2 (germline): SGHRS, YFSETQ.

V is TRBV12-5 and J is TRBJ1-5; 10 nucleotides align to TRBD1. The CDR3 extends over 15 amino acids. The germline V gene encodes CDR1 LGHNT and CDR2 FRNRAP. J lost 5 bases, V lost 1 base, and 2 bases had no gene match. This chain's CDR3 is CASGLEGQGYQPQHF. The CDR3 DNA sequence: TGTGCTAGTGGTTTGGAGGGACAGGGGTATCAGCCCCAGCATTTT.